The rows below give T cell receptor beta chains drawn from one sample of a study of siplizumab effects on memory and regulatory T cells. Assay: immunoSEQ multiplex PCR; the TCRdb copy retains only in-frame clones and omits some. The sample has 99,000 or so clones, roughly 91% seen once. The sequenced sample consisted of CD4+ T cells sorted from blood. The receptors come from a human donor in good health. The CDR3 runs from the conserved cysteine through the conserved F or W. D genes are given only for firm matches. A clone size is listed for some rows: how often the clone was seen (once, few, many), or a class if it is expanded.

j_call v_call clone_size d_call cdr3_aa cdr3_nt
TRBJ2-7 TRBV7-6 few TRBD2 CASSLVAPAPSGVAYEQYF TGTGCCAGCAGCTTGGTCGCCCCTGCCCCTAGCGGGGTAGCCTACGAGCAGTACTTC
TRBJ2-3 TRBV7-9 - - CASSPGTDSSTDTQYF TGTGCCAGCAGCCCCGGGACGGATTCTAGCACAGATACGCAGTATTTT
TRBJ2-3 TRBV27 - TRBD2 CASSLIIPAFSQQLAGVTDTQYF TGTGCCAGCAGTCTTATTATCCCCGCATTTTCGCAGCAGCTAGCGGGAGTGACAGATACGCAGTATTTT
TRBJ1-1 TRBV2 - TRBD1 CASKTGANTEAFF TGTGCCAGCAAGACAGGGGCGAACACTGAAGCTTTCTTT
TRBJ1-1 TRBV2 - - CASSEIQYAFF TGTGCCAGCAGTGAAATACAGTACGCTTTCTTT
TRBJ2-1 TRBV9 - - CASSAGTLGKNEQFF TGTGCCAGCAGCGCTGGGACCCTGGGTAAGAATGAGCAGTTCTTC
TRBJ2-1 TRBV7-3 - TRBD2 CASSASGDHYNEQFF TGTGCCAGCAGCGCGAGCGGGGATCACTACAATGAGCAGTTCTTC
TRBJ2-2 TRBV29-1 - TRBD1 CSTRDRFTGELFF TGCAGCACCCGGGACAGGTTCACCGGGGAGCTGTTTTTT
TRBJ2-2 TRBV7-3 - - CASSFRGPTNTGELFF TGTGCCAGCAGCTTCAGGGGCCCGACGAACACCGGGGAGCTGTTTTTT
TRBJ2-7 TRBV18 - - CASSPIRQGTYEQYF TGTGCCAGCTCACCAATAAGGCAGGGGACCTACGAGCAGTACTTC
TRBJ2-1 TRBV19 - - CASSRGTGRSYNEQFF TGTGCCAGTAGCCGGGGTACAGGGAGGTCCTACAATGAGCAGTTCTTC
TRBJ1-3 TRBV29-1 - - CSVEGGSGNTIYF TGCAGCGTTGAAGGGGGCTCAGGGAACACCATATATTTT
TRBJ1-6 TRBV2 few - CASSATLKGDSPLHF TGTGCCAGCAGTGCGACACTGAAAGGGGATTCACCCCTCCACTTT
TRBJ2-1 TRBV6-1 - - CASISSWGVNNEQFF TGTGCCAGCATTTCATCATGGGGAGTTAACAATGAGCAGTTCTTC
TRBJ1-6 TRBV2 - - CASTRGSSYNSPLHF TGTGCCAGCACCCGGGGAAGCTCCTATAATTCACCCCTCCACTTT
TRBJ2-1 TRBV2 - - CASSLGTASEFF TGTGCCAGCAGCCTGGGGACAGCTAGCGAGTTCTTC
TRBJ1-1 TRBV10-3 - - CAISARGDTEAFF TGTGCCATCAGTGCAAGGGGGGACACTGAAGCTTTCTTT
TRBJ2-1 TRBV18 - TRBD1 CASSPPLFMRGQGDWESSNEQFF TGTGCCAGCTCACCACCTCTTTTCATGAGGGGACAGGGTGACTGGGAGTCTTCTAATGAGCAGTTCTTC
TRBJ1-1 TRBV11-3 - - CASSLDVGFFFF TGTGCCAGCAGCTTAGATGTAGGGTTTTTTTTCTTT
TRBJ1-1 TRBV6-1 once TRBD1 CASSEGTGGTEAFF TGTGCCAGCAGTGAAGGAACAGGGGGCACTGAAGCTTTCTTT
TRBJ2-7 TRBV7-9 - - CASSSQGRGTYEQYF TGTGCCAGCAGCTCCCAGGGACGGGGAACCTACGAGCAGTACTTC
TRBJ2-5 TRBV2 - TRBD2 CASSEMPGLVQETQYF TGTGCCAGCAGTGAGATGCCGGGACTAGTACAAGAGACCCAGTACTTC
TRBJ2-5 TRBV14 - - CASSQTRRSTQYF TGTGCCAGCAGCCAGACTAGGAGGTCGACCCAGTACTTC
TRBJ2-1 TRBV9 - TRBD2 CASSVVPAGGGPNEQFF TGTGCCAGCAGCGTAGTTCCGGCGGGAGGAGGTCCCAATGAGCAGTTCTTC
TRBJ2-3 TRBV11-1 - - CASSLGGTGVRTDTQYF TGTGCCAGCAGCTTAGGAGGTACGGGGGTCCGCACAGATACGCAGTATTTT
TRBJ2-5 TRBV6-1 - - CASTERARATQYF TGTGCCAGCACCGAGCGGGCAAGGGCGACCCAGTACTTC
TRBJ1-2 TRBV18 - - CASSPRGVSYGYTF TGTGCCAGCTCACCACGGGGGGTCTCCTATGGCTACACCTTC
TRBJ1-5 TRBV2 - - CASSMQGGGNQPQHF TGTGCCAGCAGTATGCAGGGAGGCGGCAATCAGCCCCAGCATTTT
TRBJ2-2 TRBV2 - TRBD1 CASSGTDTGELFF TGTGCCAGCTCCGGGACAGACACCGGGGAGCTGTTTTTT
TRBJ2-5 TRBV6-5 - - CASSYSGTRGETQYF TGTGCCAGCAGTTACTCGGGGACACGGGGAGAGACCCAGTACTTC
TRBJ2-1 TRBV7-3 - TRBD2 CASSLQREGEQFF TGTGCCAGCAGCTTACAGCGGGAGGGTGAGCAGTTCTTC
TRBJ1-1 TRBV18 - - CASSPGREASRKNTEAFF TGTGCCAGCTCACCAGGGCGGGAGGCCTCGAGAAAGAACACTGAAGCTTTCTTT
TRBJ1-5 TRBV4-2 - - CASSLDGANQPQHF TGTGCCAGCAGCCTCGACGGAGCCAATCAGCCCCAGCATTTT
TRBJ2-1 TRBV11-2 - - CASSLDRRSGIHNEQFF TGTGCCAGCAGCTTAGACCGCCGTAGCGGCATTCACAATGAGCAGTTCTTC
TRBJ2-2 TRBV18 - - CASSPLYGFAGELFF TGTGCCAGCTCACCATTGTATGGGTTCGCCGGGGAGCTGTTTTTT
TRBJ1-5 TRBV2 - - CASSEGRGSNQPQHF TGTGCCAGCAGTGAAGGCAGGGGTAGCAATCAGCCCCAGCATTTT
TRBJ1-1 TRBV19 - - CASSPSSGAQNTEAFF TGTGCCAGTAGCCCCTCCTCCGGGGCTCAGAACACTGAAGCTTTCTTT
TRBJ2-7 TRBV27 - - CASSSRGLYEQYF TGTGCCAGCAGTTCCCGGGGGCTCTACGAGCAGTACTTC
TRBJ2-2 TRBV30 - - CAWVRSDRRELFF TGTGCCTGGGTCAGGTCAGATCGTAGGGAGCTGTTTTTT
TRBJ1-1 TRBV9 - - CASSAHGTTEAFF TGTGCCAGCAGCGCCCATGGGACAACTGAAGCTTTCTTT